Described below is a single T cell receptor (beta chain) sequence and its context. What it binds is unknown. These data come from a study of T-cell memory formation after mild COVID-19. About the study: The TCR clusters were mostly specific to one donor. Study results and limitations: CD4+ clones that contracted lay mainly in CM and EM; CD8+ ones lay in EMRA. Later expanders leaned CD4+, whereas clones that contracted between day 15 and 85 were balanced CD4/CD8.

Trimming removed 5 bases from V and 2 bases from J, with 10 bases in between. The CDR3 sequence is 14 residues long. Germline-derived CDR1 and CDR2 are LGHDT and YNNKEL (reference sequence). TCRdb analysed the 5' RACE reads with MiXCR anew, one entry per CDR3 protein. The top ten hold 2% to 2.5% of the sample, which has about 270,000 distinct CDR3 sequences, approximately 15% seen once. The gene calls are TRBV3-1 and TRBJ1-3, with D possibly matching TRBD1 (5 bases). The receptor was isolated from an adult woman who had mild COVID-19 (a few samples of this study predate the infection). Cell type and time point are not known. The sequenced sample consisted of PBMCs or a T cell subset sorted from them (not recorded which). CDR3 sequence: CASSLTDTGNTIYF. CDR3 sequence (DNA): TGTGCCAGCAGCTTGACAGACACTGGAAACACCATATATTTT.